One and the same sample provided the 31 T cell receptor beta chains below, sequenced in a study of human T cells and chemical hapten exposure. TCRdb reprocessed the RACE reads with MiXCR, giving one entry per CDR3 protein. The sample comprises some 74,000 distinct CDR3 sequences, 10% to 15% of which are singletons, and approximately 6% rests with the top ten. Time point described: patch test 3, about 24 weeks after DPC sensitization. Documented treatment: therapeutic diphenylcyclopropenone sensitization with weekly scalp DPC. The sample in question was whole blood, obtained in connection with sensitization to the hapten diphenylcyclopropenone (DPC). These receptors were collected from a woman aged 45-59 years with alopecia areata. Some clones in this sample may be carry-over from other donors' samples.

This clonotype was recorded at least ten times. The chain links TRBV3-1 to TRBJ1-1; unclear D gene. Trimming left V 1 base short and J 5 bases short, with 14 bases between. The germline V gene encodes CDR1 LGHDT and CDR2 YNNKEL (reference sequence). The CDR3 is 15 residues long. The CDR3 protein is CASSQVLSWQTEAFF. The CDR3 DNA sequence: TGTGCCAGCAGCCAAGTTTTGTCTTGGCAAACTGAAGCTTTCTTT.

The rearrangement links TRBV29-1 to TRBJ2-1; TRBD2 aligns across 10 bases. The germline CDR1 and CDR2 sequences are SQVTM and ANQGSEA. The trim removed 1 base at V and 3 bases at J, leaving 3 bases unmatched. The CDR3 covers 15 residues. The chain's CDR3 is CSVEGLAGVYNEQFF. The CDR3 nucleotides read TGCAGCGTTGAAGGTCTAGCGGGAGTCTACAATGAGCAGTTCTTC.

This chain links TRBV2 with TRBJ1-1; the D is unclear. Germline V gives CDR1 SNHLY, CDR2 FYNNEI. V was cut by 3 bases and J by 2 bases, with 10 bases left in between. This CDR3 contains 14 residues. The CDR3 DNA follows: TGTGCCAGCAGTGACTGGGCCCTAAACACTGAAGCTTTCTTT. Amino acids: CASSDWALNTEAFF.

This clonotype was observed a handful of times. V is TRBV7-9 and J is TRBJ1-2; TRBD1 is a possible D gene (6 bases). Germline CDR1 is SEHNR and CDR2 is FQNEAQ (reference sequence). The V gene lost 0 bases and the J gene lost 9 bases, with 14 bases spanning the gap. CDR3 length: 14 amino acids. In DNA form, the CDR3 reads TGTGCCAGCAGCTTAGCCAGCAGGGGTGAAAGCTACACCTTC. Protein sequence: CASSLASRGESYTF.

The chain is built from TRBV30 and TRBJ2-5; perhaps TRBD1 as D (6 bases). This CDR3 has 15 amino acids. V gave up 2 bases and J gave up 4 bases, with 17 bases separating them. Germline loops: CDR1 GTSNPN, CDR2 SVGIG (reference sequence). CDR3 in DNA: TGTGCCTGGAGTACCCCGACAGGACGAGGAGAGACCCAGTACTTC. Its protein is CAWSTPTGRGETQYF.

This chain links TRBV18 with TRBJ1-1; D gene uncertain. The CDR3 has 12 amino acids. Between the trimmed V and J ends, which lost 4 bases and 8 bases, there was a span of 11 bases. Germline V gives CDR1 KGHSH, CDR2 LQKENI. CDR3 sequence (DNA): TGTGCCAGCTCACAGCCCGGGTCCGAAGCTTTCTTT. It specifies CASSQPGSEAFF.

This clonotype was detected a few times. The chain's CDR3 is CASSLSRNQPQHF. The CDR3 DNA reads as TGTGCCAGTAGTCTTTCCCGGAATCAGCCCCAGCATTTT. The chain recombines TRBV19 with TRBJ1-5; D unresolved. Trimming shortened V by 5 bases and J by 4 bases, and 9 bases separated the two germline ends. The CDR3 extends over 13 amino acids. Germline V gives CDR1 LNHDA, CDR2 SQIVND (reference sequence).

The chain recombines TRBV7-2 with TRBJ2-7; D gene uncertain. CDR1 and CDR2 (germline): SGHTA, FQGNSA. The CDR3 has 12 residues. V was clipped by 4 bases and J by 4 bases, with 8 bases between them. CDR3 sequence: CASSSTSYEQYF. CDR3 nucleotides: TGTGCCAGCAGCTCGACCTCTTACGAGCAGTACTTC.

The gene calls are TRBV19 and TRBJ2-5; D is unresolved. The V and J ends lost 11 bases and 1 base respectively, with 11 bases between them. Looked up from germline, CDR1 is LNHDA and CDR2 is SQIVND (reference sequence). The CDR3 is made up of 12 amino acids. The DNA of the CDR3 is TGTGCCGTAGGACGAACCCAAGAGACCCAGTACTTC. Its protein is CAVGRTQETQYF.

This clonotype showed up many times. The CDR3 DNA is TGTGCCACCAGTGATGCACGTGGGGCGAGACTATACAATGAGCAGTTCTTC. Translating gives CATSDARGARLYNEQFF. The rearrangement joins TRBV24-1 to TRBJ2-1; D tentatively fits TRBD1 or TRBD2 (5 bases each). Trimming shortened V by 3 bases and J by 4 bases, and 18 bases separated the two germline ends. Germline V gene sequence: CDR1 KGHDR, CDR2 SFDVKD. The CDR3 length is 17 residues.

A few counts support this clonotype. The gene calls are TRBV7-8 and TRBJ1-6; possibly TRBD1 for D (6 bases). CDR1 SGHVS and CDR2 FQNEAQ come from the germline V gene. The CDR3 contains 14 residues. The ends were cut back, 5 bases at V and 3 bases at J, with 8 bases in the middle. The CDR3 nucleotides are TGTGCCAGCAGCCTGGACAGCTATAATTCACCCCTCCACTTT. Amino acid sequence: CASSLDSYNSPLHF.

The genes are TRBV10-3 and TRBJ2-7; D not resolved. Germline loops: CDR1 ENHRY, CDR2 SYGVKD. V was clipped by 3 bases and J by 0 bases, with 3 bases between them. The CDR3 runs 12 residues. The CDR3, as DNA: TGTGCCATCAGTGACAGCTCCTACGAGCAGTACTTC. It translates to CAISDSSYEQYF.

J is TRBJ2-1 and V is TRBV28; possible D gene TRBD1, 6 bases. Looked up from germline, CDR1 is MDHEN and CDR2 is SYDVKM. V was clipped by 4 bases and J by 8 bases, with 21 bases between them. The CDR3 has 16 amino acids. In DNA form, the CDR3 reads TGTGCCAGCAGTTCCTCAACTAGAGGGGGTAACGATGAGCAGTTCTTC. Translated: CASSSSTRGGNDEQFF.

This clonotype was seen a few times. The chain is built from TRBV7-9 and TRBJ1-5; D not certain. The germline gives CDR1 SEHNR, CDR2 FQNEAQ (reference sequence). Trimming pared 5 bases from V and 5 bases from J, leaving 7 bases between. The CDR3 extends over 12 amino acids. This CDR3 is CASSRPDQPQHF. CDR3 DNA sequence: TGTGCCAGCAGCCGCCCCGATCAGCCCCAGCATTTT.

This sequence joins TRBV2 and TRBJ1-4; D is uncertain. Germline-derived CDR1 and CDR2 are SNHLY and FYNNEI. This CDR3 contains 15 residues. Between the trimmed V and J ends, which lost 3 bases and 5 bases, there was a span of 13 bases. This CDR3 reads CASSETRGGNEKLFF. DNA of the CDR3: TGTGCCAGCAGTGAGACGCGAGGTGGAAATGAAAAACTGTTTTTT.

This rearrangement joins TRBV29-1 to TRBJ2-7, with 11 bases identical to TRBD1. The trim removed 6 bases at V and 3 bases at J, leaving 7 bases unmatched. Germline V gene data show CDR1 as SQVTM and CDR2 as ANQGSEA. The CDR3 totals 14 residues. CDR3 sequence reads: CSVRSGTGGYEQYF. The DNA of the CDR3 is TGCAGCGTGCGTTCCGGGACAGGGGGCTACGAGCAGTACTTC.

V and J are TRBV12-3 or TRBV12-4 and TRBJ2-2; tentative D call: TRBD1 (6 bases). This CDR3 has 17 amino acids. V lost 3 bases, J lost 2 bases, and 16 bases lay in between. The CDR3 reads CASSFGRRTANTGELFF. The CDR3 bases are TGTGCCAGCAGTTTCGGCCGCAGGACAGCCAACACCGGGGAGCTGTTTTTT.

The rearrangement joins TRBV11-2 to TRBJ2-7; the D gene is possibly TRBD2 (6 bases). V was shortened by 0 bases and J by 5 bases, with 23 bases between the two germline ends. This CDR3 contains 18 residues. The germline CDR1 and CDR2 sequences are SGHAT and FQNNGV. The CDR3 sequence: CASSLDWTTRRNHHEQYF. The CDR3 coding sequence is TGTGCCAGCAGCTTAGATTGGACTACCCGGAGAAACCACCACGAGCAGTACTTC.

This clonotype turned up a few times. The V gene is TRBV12-3 or TRBV12-4, the J gene TRBJ2-3; perhaps TRBD1 as D (6 bases). This CDR3 contains 15 residues. V lost 6 bases and J lost 6, with 19 bases in between. The CDR3 DNA is TGTGCCAGCAGCCGAGCCCTCCGGACAGCGGATACGCAGTATTTT. As protein: CASSRALRTADTQYF.

This clonotype was seen a few times. V gene TRBV10-3 combines with J gene TRBJ2-1; D is possibly TRBD2 (5 bases). Germline V gene data show CDR1 as ENHRY and CDR2 as SYGVKD. V gave up 5 bases and J gave up 7 bases, with 12 bases separating them. The CDR3 covers 13 residues. The chain's CDR3 is CAISFGELNEQFF. CDR3 sequence (DNA): TGTGCCATCAGTTTCGGGGAGTTAAATGAGCAGTTCTTC.

This clonotype has a handful of counts. The genes are TRBV29-1 and TRBJ2-7, with 10 nucleotides matching TRBD2. There are 15 residues in the CDR3. Germline trimming cut 4 bases from V and 6 bases from J; bases unmatched to any gene: 12. The germline gives CDR1 SQVTM, CDR2 ANQGSEA. This CDR3 is CSVVSGASGRSEQYF. In DNA, the CDR3 is TGCAGCGTTGTGTCTGGGGCTAGCGGGAGAAGCGAGCAGTACTTC.

This clonotype has more than one count but fewer than ten. The chain is built from TRBV4-2 and TRBJ2-1; 11 bases fit TRBD2. This CDR3 contains 15 residues. CDR1 LGHNA and CDR2 YNFKEQ come from the germline V gene. The ends lost 6 bases at V and 8 bases at J; junction bases unmatched: 9. The CDR3 nucleotides are TGTGCCAGCAGGCCCACTAGCGGGAGTACCGATGAGCAGTTCTTC. Protein product: CASRPTSGSTDEQFF.

The chain joins TRBV9 to TRBJ2-2, with 11 bases identical to TRBD2. The V segment lost 6 bases and the J segment 6 bases; nucleotides outside the gene matches: 4. The length of the CDR3 is 14 residues. CDR1 and CDR2 (germline): SGDLS, YYNGEE. In nucleotides, the CDR3 is TGTGCCAGCAACCTAGCGGGAGGCTCCGGGGAGCTGTTTTTT. Translated, it gives CASNLAGGSGELFF. Full variable domain (remainder filled in from reference TRBV9 and TRBJ2-2): DSGVTQTPKHLITATGQRVTLRCSPRSGDLSVYWYQQSLDQGLQFLIQYYNGEERAKGNILERFSAQQFPDLHSELNLSSLELGDSALYFCASNLAGGSGELFFGEGSRLTVL.

A few counts support this clonotype. The J gene is TRBJ1-5, the V gene TRBV7-8; D is perhaps TRBD1 (6 bases). V was pared by 3 bases and J by 4 bases, with 10 bases between. CDR1 and CDR2 from the germline V gene are SGHVS and FQNEAQ. This CDR3 is built from 14 residues. CDR3 residues: CASSFDRRNQPQHF. The CDR3 DNA is TGTGCCAGCAGCTTCGACAGGAGAAATCAGCCCCAGCATTTT. The full variable domain, completed using reference TRBV7-8 and TRBJ1-5, is GAGVSQSPRYKVAKRGQDVALRCDPISGHVSLFWYQQALGQGPEFLTYFQNEAQLDKSGLPSDRFFAERPEGSVSTLKIQRTQQEDSAVYLCASSFDRRNQPQHFGDGTRLSIL.

Many counts were recorded for this clonotype. V usage is TRBV13 and J usage is TRBJ2-3; 10 positions agree with TRBD2. Trimming removed 1 base from V and 2 bases from J; junction bases left unmatched: 3. This CDR3 is built from 16 residues. The germline gives CDR1 PRHDT, CDR2 FYEKMQ (reference sequence). The CDR3 here is CASSLALAGITDTQYF. The CDR3 nucleotides read TGTGCCAGCAGCTTAGCACTAGCGGGGATCACAGATACGCAGTATTTT.

This clonotype appeared a few times. This chain links TRBV5-1 with TRBJ2-1; unclear D gene. The CDR3 spans 13 residues. CDR1 is SGHRS and CDR2 is YFSETQ in the germline V gene. V lost 4 bases, J lost 4 bases, and 9 bases lay in between. CDR3 DNA: TGCGCCAGCAGCCCCGGGCCTTACAATGAGCAGTTCTTC. Amino acids: CASSPGPYNEQFF.

This clonotype was observed at least ten times. The chain recombines TRBV14 with TRBJ2-1, with 8 nucleotides matching TRBD1. The V segment lost 0 bases and the J segment 11 bases; nucleotides outside the gene matches: 6. The CDR3 runs to 14 residues. Germline V gene lookup returns CDR1 SGHDN and CDR2 FVKESK. CDR3 protein: CASSQDRAGGQQFF. The CDR3 nucleotides read TGTGCCAGCAGCCAAGATCGTGCAGGGGGCCAGCAGTTCTTC. Supplemented by reference TRBV14 and TRBJ2-1, the full variable domain reads EAGVTQFPSHSVIEKGQTVTLRCDPISGHDNLYWYRRVMGKEIKFLLHFVKESKQDESGMPNNRFLAERTGGTYSTLKVQPAELEDSGVYFCASSQDRAGGQQFFGPGTRLTVL.

The chain carries TRBV3-1 and TRBJ2-7; TRBD2 might be the D (6 bases). Trimming cost V 6 bases and J 6 bases, with 21 bases left between them. Germline CDR1 is LGHDT and CDR2 is YNNKEL (reference sequence). The CDR3 totals 15 residues. CDR3 nucleotide sequence: TGTGCCAGCAGTCCGATGGGGACTCGCGGATTCGAGCAGTACTTC. Its translation is CASSPMGTRGFEQYF.

Worth noting for this clonotype: With a much larger clone just one base away, this may be a read error. The gene calls are TRBV29-1 and TRBJ2-7; D gene uncertain. Germline loops: CDR1 SQVTM, CDR2 ANQGSEA. Deletions cut 8 bases from V and 5 bases from J, with 16 bases between. CDR3 length: 12 amino acids. The CDR3 DNA reads as TGCAGCATCCGGGTGGGCCCCCACGAGCAGTACTTC. It specifies CSIRVGPHEQYF.

This clonotype was picked up many times. V is TRBV7-2 and J is TRBJ2-7; D not certain. Trimming removed 0 bases from V and 7 bases from J, with 16 bases in between. Germline V gene sequence: CDR1 SGHTA, CDR2 FQGNSA. This CDR3 spans 15 amino acids. The CDR3 region is CASSLARLAIREQYF. CDR3 DNA: TGTGCCAGCAGCTTAGCCCGTCTGGCAATACGAGAGCAGTACTTC.

The table lists this clonotype with many counts. This rearrangement joins TRBV6-2 or TRBV6-3 to TRBJ2-7; D might be TRBD2 (5 bases). CDR1 is MNHEY, CDR2 SVGEGT, per germline. V dropped 2 bases and J dropped 3 bases, with 11 bases sitting between them. This CDR3 is 14 amino acids long. This chain's CDR3 is CASSYPSPSYEQYF. CDR3 DNA: TGTGCCAGCAGTTACCCTAGCCCGAGCTACGAGCAGTACTTC.